The next 30 T cell receptor beta chains were all read from a single sample in a study of T cell responses to AZD1222 COVID-19 vaccine (TCRdb year 2021). Library preparation employed the immunoSEQ multiplex PCR assay. TCRdb carries this immuneACCESS record with in-frame sequences only. Its versions omit some clonotypes, under half of them owing to an unresolved V gene in the studies checked, with the rest unexplained. A total of some 150,000 clones appear in this sample, 90% to 95% of them only once. The ten top clones hold less than 2% of the sample. Reading the label with the study, this specimen's time point is: baseline before first vaccination. The sample was peripheral blood, taken on day 0 of AZD1222 vaccination. The receptors here all came from an adult in good health.

V and J are TRBV19 and TRBJ1-5, with D tentatively TRBD1 (6 bases). From germline, CDR1 is LNHDA and CDR2 SQIVND (reference sequence). The V and J ends lost 5 bases and 0 bases respectively, with 11 bases between them. This CDR3 is built from 15 residues. CDR3 nucleotide sequence: TGTGCCAGTAGTTTCAGGACAGATAGCAATCAGCCCCAGCATTTT. This translates into CASSFRTDSNQPQHF.

The chain employs TRBV6-2 or TRBV6-3 and TRBJ1-6; D remains ambiguous. The V and J ends lost 4 bases and 4 bases respectively, with 2 bases between them. This CDR3 region has 12 residues. The V gene's germline CDR1 is MNHEY and CDR2 SVGEGT. CDR3 in amino acids: CASSWYNSPLHF. The CDR3 nucleotides read TGTGCCAGCAGTTGGTATAATTCACCCCTCCACTTT.

This chain links TRBV5-4 with TRBJ2-7; D is possibly TRBD1 or TRBD2 (5 bases each). The germline CDR1 and CDR2 sequences are SGHNT and YYREEE (reference sequence). V lost 4 bases and J 3 bases, leaving 17 bases between the germline ends. The CDR3 is made up of 15 amino acids. The CDR3 nucleotides are TGTGCCAGCAGCCATACGCCGGGACGGGGCTACGAGCAGTACTTC. Protein: CASSHTPGRGYEQYF.

J is TRBJ1-5 and V is TRBV30; D is uncertain. The V gene lost 2 bases and the J gene lost 7 bases, with 15 bases spanning the gap. CDR3 length equals 14 residues. From germline, CDR1 is GTSNPN and CDR2 SVGIG (reference sequence). The CDR3 spells CAWSTANAGQPQHF. CDR3 nucleotide sequence: TGTGCCTGGAGTACGGCAAACGCGGGGCAGCCCCAGCATTTT.

The CDR3 loop is CASSGLAELDTQYF. The CDR3 DNA sequence: TGTGCCAGTAGTGGACTAGCGGAGCTGGATACGCAGTATTTT. The chain employs TRBV19 and TRBJ2-3; the match to TRBD2 covers 10 bases. This CDR3 is 14 amino acids long. With V trimmed by 5 bases and J by 6 bases, 5 bases remained unmatched. Germline V gives CDR1 LNHDA, CDR2 SQIVND (reference sequence).

This clone was observed at least ten times. J is TRBJ2-3 and V is TRBV29-1; D may be TRBD2 (6 bases). Between the trimmed V and J ends, which lost 7 bases and 4 bases, there was a span of 24 bases. Germline V gene data show CDR1 as SQVTM and CDR2 as ANQGSEA. The length of the CDR3 is 16 residues. The CDR3 loop is CSAHQSSGVGADTQYF. CDR3 in DNA: TGCAGCGCTCACCAGTCATCGGGGGTGGGGGCAGATACGCAGTATTTT.

A word on this clone: The sample holds other DNA sequences that translate to the same CDR3. The V and J genes are TRBV7-2 and TRBJ1-2, with 7 nucleotides matching TRBD1. The ends lost 0 bases at V and 0 bases at J; junction bases unmatched: 1. CDR3 length: 15 residues. The germline CDR1 and CDR2 sequences are SGHTA and FQGNSA. As DNA, the CDR3 is TGTGCCAGCAGCTTAGCTGGGACAGCTAACTATGGCTACACCTTC. Translating it yields CASSLAGTANYGYTF.

V is TRBV5-1 and J is TRBJ2-5; 9 positions agree with TRBD1. Germline CDR1 and CDR2: SGHRS and YFSETQ. This CDR3 comprises 15 residues. J was trimmed by 1 base and V by 0 bases; bases with no gene match: 1. Written as DNA, the CDR3 is TGCGCCAGCAGCTTGGAGACAGGGGGCCAAGAGACCCAGTACTTC. It specifies CASSLETGGQETQYF.

In its sample, this clone was seen once. The rearrangement uses TRBV4-3 and TRBJ2-1, with 7 bases aligning to TRBD2. V shed 1 base and J 3 bases; nucleotides not matched to a gene: 3. Germline loops: CDR1 LGHNA, CDR2 YSLEER. The CDR3 loop spans 15 amino acids. The CDR3 loop is CASSQAGLDYNEQFF. DNA for the CDR3: TGCGCCAGCAGCCAAGCTGGACTAGACTACAATGAGCAGTTCTTC.

The chain uses TRBV5-4 and TRBJ2-5, with D maybe TRBD1 (6 bases). Germline V lookup: CDR1 SGHNT, CDR2 YYREEE (reference sequence). Between the trimmed V and J ends, which lost 2 bases and 5 bases, there was a span of 13 bases. The length of the CDR3 is 14 residues. CDR3 amino acids: CASSLVGAQETQYF. The CDR3 DNA follows: TGTGCCAGCAGCTTAGTGGGGGCACAGGAGACCCAGTACTTC.

The chain employs TRBV11-2 and TRBJ1-3; D perhaps matches TRBD1 (5 bases). This CDR3 is built from 14 residues. V lost 2 bases to trimming and J lost 7 bases, with 12 bases between them. The germline V gene has CDR1 SGHAT and CDR2 FQNNGV. This CDR3 is CASSLRSGLNTIYF. In DNA form, the CDR3 reads TGTGCCAGCAGCTTAAGGTCAGGGCTGAACACCATATATTTT.

V gene TRBV19 combines with J gene TRBJ2-7; 8 bases are a match to TRBD1. Germline values: CDR1 LNHDA, CDR2 SQIVND (reference sequence). V shed 6 bases and J 3 bases; nucleotides not matched to a gene: 7. This CDR3 region has 14 residues. CDR3 bases: TGTGCCAGTAGCCCCCTGGACAGGGACTACGAGCAGTACTTC. This encodes CASSPLDRDYEQYF.

The rearrangement links TRBV6-2 or TRBV6-3 to TRBJ2-2; a weak D match, TRBD1 (6 bases). Germline V gene sequence: CDR1 MNHEY, CDR2 SVGEGT. This CDR3 is built from 15 residues. V lost 4 bases to trimming and J lost 1 base, with 10 bases between them. CDR3 protein: CASSSWTENTGELFF. The CDR3 DNA is TGTGCCAGCAGTTCCTGGACAGAGAACACCGGGGAGCTGTTTTTT.

This sequence joins TRBV5-1 and TRBJ1-5, with D perhaps TRBD1 (5 bases). Deletions cut 0 bases from V and 5 bases from J, with 15 bases between. CDR1 is SGHRS, CDR2 YFSETQ, per germline. The CDR3 covers 16 residues. CDR3 sequence (DNA): TGCGCCAGCAGCTTGGAGGGCAGGGTGGATGATCAGCCCCAGCATTTT. It is translated as CASSLEGRVDDQPQHF.

The chain uses TRBV5-6 and TRBJ1-1; tentatively, D is TRBD1 (5 bases). The V end was cut by 7 bases, the J end by 10 bases, with 14 bases between. Germline V gene sequence: CDR1 SGHDT, CDR2 YYEEEE. The length of the CDR3 is 11 residues. The CDR3 protein is CASAKRGPAFF. In DNA, the CDR3 is TGTGCCAGCGCGAAAAGGGGTCCAGCTTTCTTT.

The J gene is TRBJ1-2, the V gene TRBV7-2; tentatively, D is TRBD1 (5 bases). The CDR3 is made up of 16 amino acids. Germline CDR1 is SGHTA and CDR2 is FQGNSA. Trimming cost V 3 bases and J 5 bases, with 19 bases left between them. CDR3 DNA: TGTGCCAGCAGCTTGGGGAGGGACGGAGGGGTATATGGCTACACCTTC. Translation: CASSLGRDGGVYGYTF.

V is TRBV5-4 and J is TRBJ1-1; TRBD1 is a possible D gene (6 bases). Germline CDR1 is SGHNT and CDR2 is YYREEE (reference sequence). The V end lost 0 bases, the J end lost 3 bases, and 12 bases lay between the germline ends. The CDR3 consists of 15 residues. The CDR3, as DNA: TGTGCCAGCAGCTTGGAGGGCCGGACAGACACTGAAGCTTTCTTT. This encodes CASSLEGRTDTEAFF.

The V and J genes are TRBV3-1 (or the pseudogene TRBV3-2) and TRBJ1-2, with 10 bases aligning to TRBD1. V was clipped by 1 base and J by 6 bases; unmatched bases: 2. This CDR3 contains 14 residues. Germline V lookup: CDR1 LGHDT, CDR2 YNNKEL (reference sequence). The CDR3 nucleotides are TGTGCCAGCAGCCAAGGACAGGGGGCACATGGCTACACCTTC. It encodes CASSQGQGAHGYTF.

V is TRBV5-8 and J is TRBJ2-5; 13 nucleotides agree with TRBD2. Germline CDR1 and CDR2: SGHTS and YDEGEE. The CDR3 totals 17 residues. V shed 0 bases, J shed 1 base, and the junction held 3 bases outside the gene matches. The CDR3 loop is CASSLGTSGGLQETQYF. CDR3 DNA: TGTGCCAGCAGCTTGGGGACTAGCGGGGGCCTCCAAGAGACCCAGTACTTC.

This chain connects TRBV9 to TRBJ2-7, with no clear D. Per germline, CDR1 SGDLS and CDR2 YYNGEE. This CDR3 region has 13 residues. V lost 0 bases to trimming and J lost 0 bases, with 4 bases between them. The CDR3 DNA reads TGTGCCAGCAGCGTAGGTACCTCCTACGAGCAGTACTTC. Encoded protein: CASSVGTSYEQYF.

The V call is TRBV28, the J call TRBJ2-7, with 9 bases identical to TRBD1. This CDR3 region has 14 residues. V shed 8 bases and J 5 bases; nucleotides not matched to a gene: 10. In germline, CDR1 is MDHEN, CDR2 SYDVKM. CDR3 protein: CASGSSGQGHEQYF. The DNA of the CDR3 is TGTGCCAGCGGGTCGTCGGGACAGGGCCACGAGCAGTACTTC.

This chain joins TRBV7-9 and TRBJ1-2; D is unresolved. CDR1 and CDR2 (germline): SEHNR, FQNEAQ (reference sequence). The V end was cut by 1 base, the J end by 0 bases, with 6 bases between. The CDR3 length is 14 residues. The CDR3 DNA reads as TGTGCCAGCAGCTTAGGTGCACCTAACTATGGCTACACCTTC. Protein product: CASSLGAPNYGYTF.

This sequence joins TRBV9 and TRBJ2-7; 15 positions match TRBD2. Germline V gene sequence: CDR1 SGDLS, CDR2 YYNGEE. The junction had 3 bases not matched to a gene; V was cut back by 4 bases and J by 4 bases. There are 15 residues in the CDR3. The CDR3: CASSPGTSGGYEQYF. Written as DNA, the CDR3 is TGTGCCAGCAGCCCCGGGACTAGCGGGGGGTACGAGCAGTACTTC.

This chain joins TRBV27 and TRBJ2-5; TRBD1 matches 7 bases. CDR3 length: 15 amino acids. Germline V gene data show CDR1 as MNHEY and CDR2 as SMNVEV (reference sequence). J lost 1 base, V lost 5 bases, and 7 bases had no gene match. This CDR3 reads CASSKWDSPQETQYF. The CDR3 bases are TGTGCCAGCAGTAAATGGGACAGCCCCCAAGAGACCCAGTACTTC.

The J gene is TRBJ1-6, the V gene TRBV18; 8 bases map to TRBD1. Looked up from germline, CDR1 is KGHSH and CDR2 is LQKENI. Trimming cost V 8 bases and J 10 bases; bases outside gene matches: 7. The CDR3 loop spans 13 amino acids. The DNA for the CDR3 is TGTGCCAGCCGAGGACAGGGTGGATCACCCCTCCACTTT. Encoded protein: CASRGQGGSPLHF.

The chain recombines TRBV19 with TRBJ1-5; no definite D call. Deletions cut 3 bases from V and 2 bases from J, with 2 bases between. Germline V gene data show CDR1 as LNHDA and CDR2 as SQIVND (reference sequence). CDR3 length equals 12 residues. CDR3 coding DNA: TGTGCCAGTAGTATCGGCAATCAGCCCCAGCATTTT. Its translation: CASSIGNQPQHF.

The CDR3 here is CASSQDGRSGYEQYF. CDR3 bases: TGCGCCAGCAGCCAAGATGGGCGGTCTGGCTACGAGCAGTACTTC. The chain has TRBV4-3 and TRBJ2-7; D is ambiguous. CDR3 length: 15 amino acids. V lost 0 bases, J lost 3 bases, and 12 bases lay in between. Germline CDR1 is LGHNA and CDR2 is YSLEER.

The V gene is TRBV30, the J gene TRBJ2-7, with D tentatively TRBD1 (6 bases). This CDR3 spans 16 amino acids. V was clipped by 4 bases and J by 2 bases, with 21 bases between them. Germline CDR1 is GTSNPN and CDR2 is SVGIG (reference sequence). CDR3 sequence reads: CAWNSREGVQTYEQYF. CDR3 nucleotides: TGTGCCTGGAACTCCCGCGAGGGGGTTCAGACCTACGAGCAGTACTTC.

The chain couples TRBV7-2 to TRBJ2-3, with D perhaps TRBD1 or TRBD2 (5 bases each). V was cut by 5 bases and J by 6 bases, with 15 bases left in between. Germline CDR1 is SGHTA and CDR2 is FQGNSA. The CDR3 length is 14 residues. In nucleotides, the CDR3 is TGTGCCAGCAGCACCAGGGACCTTGGGGATACGCAGTATTTT. Protein: CASSTRDLGDTQYF.

V is TRBV7-2 and J is TRBJ2-7; 13 bases fit TRBD2. This CDR3 contains 17 residues. Germline loops: CDR1 SGHTA, CDR2 FQGNSA. Trimming took 1 base from V and 5 from J; bases not matched to a gene: 8. The CDR3 here is CASSLVGTSGARDEQYF. CDR3 sequence (DNA): TGTGCCAGCAGCTTAGTGGGGACTAGCGGGGCGCGGGACGAGCAGTACTTC.